The 8 T cell receptor beta chains presented below share a single source sample, sequenced in a study of blood T cell repertoires in COVID-19. Only in-frame clones appear in the TCRdb table, and some are missing; sequencing was by immunoSEQ multiplex PCR. The sample includes 78,000 or so clones, approximately 86% of them seen just once. Sequencing was performed on peripheral blood. The receptor set was obtained from a middle-aged man with active or convalescent COVID-19.

Remarks on this clone: At one end, the junction sequence differs from germline, possibly due to a read error. The V call is TRBV19, the J call TRBJ1-6, with D perhaps TRBD1 (6 bases). Germline assignment: CDR1 LNHDA and CDR2 SQIVND (reference sequence). This CDR3 has 14 residues. The CDR3, as DNA: TGTGCCAGTAGGATAGCAGGGGCCAATTCACCCCTCCACTTT. It translates to CASRIAGANSPLHF.

J is TRBJ2-3 and V is TRBV5-8; 7 bases agree with TRBD2. CDR1 SGHTS and CDR2 YDEGEE come from the germline V gene. This CDR3 is 15 amino acids long. V lost 1 base to trimming and J lost 2 bases; unmatched junction nucleotides: 4. The CDR3: CASSLQAGTTDTQYF. The DNA of the CDR3 is TGTGCCAGCAGCTTGCAAGCGGGGACCACAGATACGCAGTATTTT.

The chain links TRBV5-6 to TRBJ2-2, with 9 bases fitting TRBD2. CDR3 length: 17 amino acids. Germline CDR1 SGHDT, CDR2 YYEEEE. The V segment lost 1 base and the J segment 0 bases; nucleotides outside the gene matches: 4. As DNA, the CDR3 is TGTGCCAGCAGCTTGACTAGCGGGTACACGAACACCGGGGAGCTGTTTTTT. Its translation: CASSLTSGYTNTGELFF.

This chain joins TRBV13 and TRBJ1-1; a possible D gene is TRBD1 (6 bases). This CDR3 comprises 14 residues. The ends were cut back, 3 bases at V and 3 bases at J, with 11 bases in the middle. Germline CDR1 is PRHDT and CDR2 is FYEKMQ (reference sequence). CDR3 in DNA: TGTGCCAGCAGCTTTGCGGGGGGCGACACTGAAGCTTTCTTT. Its protein product is CASSFAGGDTEAFF. The full variable domain, in which reference TRBV13 and TRBJ1-1 provide the parts outside the CDR3, is AAGVIQSPRHLIKEKRETATLKCYPIPRHDTVYWYQQGPGQDPQFLISFYEKMQSDKGSIPDRFSAQQFSDYHSELNMSSLELGDSALYFCASSFAGGDTEAFFGQGTRLTVV.

The V gene is TRBV5-6, the J gene TRBJ2-3; D is uncertain. This CDR3 is built from 12 residues. Trimming left V 2 bases short and J 7 bases short, with 8 bases between. Germline-derived CDR1 and CDR2 are SGHDT and YYEEEE. The CDR3 region has the DNA TGTGCCAGCAGCTTTAGTGAATATACGCAGTATTTT. The encoded protein is CASSFSEYTQYF.

In nucleotides, the CDR3 is TGTGCCAGCAGGCCTACAGGGGGCGTTGAAGCTTTCTTT. Translating gives CASRPTGGVEAFF. The chain carries TRBV12-3 or TRBV12-4 and TRBJ1-1, with 9 bases that match TRBD1. With 6 bases clipped from V and 7 bases from J, the junction kept 6 bases outside the gene matches. This CDR3 is 13 amino acids long.

V usage is TRBV19 and J usage is TRBJ1-5, with 8 bases identical to TRBD1. Trimming at V came to 5 bases and at J to 1 base, leaving 16 bases not matched to a gene. Germline V gives CDR1 LNHDA, CDR2 SQIVND (reference sequence). The CDR3 runs to 19 residues. Written as DNA, the CDR3 is TGTGCCAGTAGTCCTATAAAGACAGGGGCAATAGGAAGCAATCAGCCCCAGCATTTT. It specifies CASSPIKTGAIGSNQPQHF.

The chain employs TRBV28 and TRBJ1-1, with a possible D match to TRBD1 (6 bases). V was trimmed by 4 bases and J by 3 bases, leaving 12 bases between them. Germline assignment: CDR1 MDHEN and CDR2 SYDVKM. The CDR3 runs 14 residues. In DNA, the CDR3 is TGTGCCAGCAGTTATTCGGGGGGCGACACTGAAGCTTTCTTT. It codes for CASSYSGGDTEAFF.